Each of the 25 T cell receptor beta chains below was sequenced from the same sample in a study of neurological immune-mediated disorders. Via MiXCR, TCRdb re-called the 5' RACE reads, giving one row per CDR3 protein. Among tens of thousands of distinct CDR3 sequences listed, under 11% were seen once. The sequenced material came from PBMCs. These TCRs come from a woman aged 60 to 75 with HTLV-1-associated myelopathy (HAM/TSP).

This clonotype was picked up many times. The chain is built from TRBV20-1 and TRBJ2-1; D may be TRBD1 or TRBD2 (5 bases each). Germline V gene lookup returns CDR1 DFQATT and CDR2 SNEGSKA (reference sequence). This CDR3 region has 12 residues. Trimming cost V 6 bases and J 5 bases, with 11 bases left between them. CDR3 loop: CSATLGDNEQFF. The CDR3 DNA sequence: TGCAGTGCCACCTTGGGGGACAATGAGCAGTTCTTC.

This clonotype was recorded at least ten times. Written as DNA, the CDR3 is TGTGCCAGCAGCTTCGCTGGGGGTAGAGGCTACACCTTC. Protein sequence: CASSFAGGRGYTF. The chain has TRBV7-9 and TRBJ1-2; possibly TRBD1 for D (5 bases). The CDR3 loop spans 13 amino acids. The germline CDR1 and CDR2 sequences are SEHNR and FQNEAQ (reference sequence). Trimming took off 3 bases at V and 8 bases at J, with 13 bases between the two ends.

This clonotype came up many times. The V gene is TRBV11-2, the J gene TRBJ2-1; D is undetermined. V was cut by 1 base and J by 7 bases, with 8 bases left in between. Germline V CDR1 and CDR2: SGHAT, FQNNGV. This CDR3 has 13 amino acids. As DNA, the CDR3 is TGTGCCAGCAGCTTAGTTCCCGCTAATGAGCAGTTCTTC. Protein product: CASSLVPANEQFF.

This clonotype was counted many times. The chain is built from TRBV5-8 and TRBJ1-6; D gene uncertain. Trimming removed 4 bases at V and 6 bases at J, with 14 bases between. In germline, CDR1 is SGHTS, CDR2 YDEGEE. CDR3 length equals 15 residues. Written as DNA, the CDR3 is TGTGCCAGCAGCCTCGTGGGCCTACCTAATTCACCCCTCCACTTT. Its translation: CASSLVGLPNSPLHF.

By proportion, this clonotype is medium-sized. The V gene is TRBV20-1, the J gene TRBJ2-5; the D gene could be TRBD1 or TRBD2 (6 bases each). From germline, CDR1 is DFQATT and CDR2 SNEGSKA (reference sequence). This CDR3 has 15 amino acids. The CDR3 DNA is TGCAGCGCAAACCACCCCCGGGGGCGCGATGAGACCCAGTACTTC. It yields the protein CSANHPRGRDETQYF.

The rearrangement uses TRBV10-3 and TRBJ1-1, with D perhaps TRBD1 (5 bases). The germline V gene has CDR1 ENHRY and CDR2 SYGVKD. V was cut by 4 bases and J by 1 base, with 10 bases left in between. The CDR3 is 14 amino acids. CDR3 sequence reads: CAISVGGKNTEAFF. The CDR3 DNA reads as TGTGCCATCAGTGTGGGGGGTAAGAACACTGAAGCTTTCTTT.

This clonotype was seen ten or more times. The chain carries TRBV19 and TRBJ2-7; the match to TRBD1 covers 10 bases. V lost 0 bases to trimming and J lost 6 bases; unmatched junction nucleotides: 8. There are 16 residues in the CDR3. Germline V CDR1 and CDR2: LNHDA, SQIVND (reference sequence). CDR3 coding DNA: TGTGCCAGTAGTATAGACGGGGGACAGGGGCTCTCCGAGCAGTACTTC. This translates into CASSIDGGQGLSEQYF.

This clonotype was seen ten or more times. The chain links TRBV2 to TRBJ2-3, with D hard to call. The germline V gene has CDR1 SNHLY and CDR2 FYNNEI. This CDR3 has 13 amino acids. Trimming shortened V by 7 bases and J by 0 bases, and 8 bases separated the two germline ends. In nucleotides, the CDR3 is TGTGCCAGCATATCGGGTAGCACAGATACGCAGTATTTT. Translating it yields CASISGSTDTQYF. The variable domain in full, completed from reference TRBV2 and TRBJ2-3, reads EPEVTQTPSHQVTQMGQEVILRCVPISNHLYFYWYRQILGQKVEFLVSFYNNEISEKSEIFDDQFSVERPDGSNFTLKIRSTKLEDSAMYFCASISGSTDTQYFGPGTRLTVL.

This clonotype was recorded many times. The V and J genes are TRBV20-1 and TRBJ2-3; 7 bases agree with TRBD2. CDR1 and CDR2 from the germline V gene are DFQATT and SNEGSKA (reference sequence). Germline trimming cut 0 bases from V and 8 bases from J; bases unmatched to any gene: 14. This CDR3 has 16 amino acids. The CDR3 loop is CSARDLVGGGAPTQYF. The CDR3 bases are TGCAGTGCTAGAGATCTCGTGGGGGGGGGTGCCCCTACGCAGTATTTT.

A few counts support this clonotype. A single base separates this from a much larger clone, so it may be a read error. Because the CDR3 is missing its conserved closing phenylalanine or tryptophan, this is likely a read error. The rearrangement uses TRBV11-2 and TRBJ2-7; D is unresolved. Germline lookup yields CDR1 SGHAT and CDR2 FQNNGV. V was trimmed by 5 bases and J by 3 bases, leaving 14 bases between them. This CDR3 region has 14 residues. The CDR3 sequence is CASSRRGRLYEQYI. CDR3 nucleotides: TGTGCCAGCAGCCGCCGAGGACGGCTCTACGAGCAGTACATC.

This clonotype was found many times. The CDR3 DNA sequence: TGTGCCAGCAGCCCGGGACTCGACTACAATGAGCAGTTCTTC. The encoded protein is CASSPGLDYNEQFF. The chain links TRBV3-1 to TRBJ2-1; tentatively, D is TRBD2 (6 bases). This CDR3 spans 14 amino acids. The V gene lost 4 bases and the J gene lost 3 bases, with 10 bases spanning the gap. The germline V gene encodes CDR1 LGHDT and CDR2 YNNKEL (reference sequence).

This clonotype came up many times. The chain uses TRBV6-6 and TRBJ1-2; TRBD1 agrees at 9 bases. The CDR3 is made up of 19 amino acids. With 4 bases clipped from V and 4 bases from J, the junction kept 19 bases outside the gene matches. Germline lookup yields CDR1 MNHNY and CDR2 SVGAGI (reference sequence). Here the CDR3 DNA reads TGTGCCAGCAGTTCAATCATCGGGACAGGGAGCACTATCGTCTATGGCTACACCTTC. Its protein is CASSSIIGTGSTIVYGYTF.

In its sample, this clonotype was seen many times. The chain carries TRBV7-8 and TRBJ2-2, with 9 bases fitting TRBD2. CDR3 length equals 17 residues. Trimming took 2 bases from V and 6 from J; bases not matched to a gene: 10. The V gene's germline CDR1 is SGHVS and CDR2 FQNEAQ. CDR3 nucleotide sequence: TGTGCCAGCAGCTTACCCCTCGGCGGGGGGGCCGCCGGGGAGCTGTTTTTT. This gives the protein CASSLPLGGGAAGELFF. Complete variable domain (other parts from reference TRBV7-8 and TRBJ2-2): GAGVSQSPRYKVAKRGQDVALRCDPISGHVSLFWYQQALGQGPEFLTYFQNEAQLDKSGLPSDRFFAERPEGSVSTLKIQRTQQEDSAVYLCASSLPLGGGAAGELFFGEGSRLTVL.

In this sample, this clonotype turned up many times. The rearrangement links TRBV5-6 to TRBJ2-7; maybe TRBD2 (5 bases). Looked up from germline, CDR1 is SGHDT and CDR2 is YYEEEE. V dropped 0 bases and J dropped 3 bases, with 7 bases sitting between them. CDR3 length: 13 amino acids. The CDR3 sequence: CASSLGGFYEQYF. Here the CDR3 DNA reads TGTGCCAGCAGCTTGGGAGGGTTCTACGAGCAGTACTTC.

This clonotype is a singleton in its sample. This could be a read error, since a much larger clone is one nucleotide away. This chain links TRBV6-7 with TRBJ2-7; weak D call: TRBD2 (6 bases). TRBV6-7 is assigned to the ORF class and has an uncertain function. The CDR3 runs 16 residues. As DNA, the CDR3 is TGTGCCAGCATTTACTCGGCCGGGGGAAACGCCTACGAGCAGTACTTC. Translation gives CASIYSAGGNAYEQYF.

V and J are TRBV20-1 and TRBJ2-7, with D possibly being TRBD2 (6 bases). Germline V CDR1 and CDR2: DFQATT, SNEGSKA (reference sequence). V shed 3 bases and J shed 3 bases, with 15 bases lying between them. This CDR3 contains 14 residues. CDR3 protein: CSARTRGTGYEQYF. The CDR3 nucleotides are TGCAGTGCTAGGACTAGAGGGACCGGCTACGAGCAGTACTTC.

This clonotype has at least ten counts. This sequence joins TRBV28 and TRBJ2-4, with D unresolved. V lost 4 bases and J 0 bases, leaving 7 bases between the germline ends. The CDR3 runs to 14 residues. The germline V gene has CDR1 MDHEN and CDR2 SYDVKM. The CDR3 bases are TGTGCCAGCAGTTCACGAGAAGCCAAAAACATTCAGTACTTC. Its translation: CASSSREAKNIQYF.

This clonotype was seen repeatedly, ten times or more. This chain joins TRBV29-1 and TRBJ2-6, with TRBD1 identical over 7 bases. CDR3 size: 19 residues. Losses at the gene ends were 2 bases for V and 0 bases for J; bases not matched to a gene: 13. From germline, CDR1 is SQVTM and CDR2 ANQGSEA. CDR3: CSVEQPPDRVGSGANVLTF. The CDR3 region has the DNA TGCAGCGTTGAACAACCCCCTGACAGGGTCGGCTCTGGGGCCAACGTCCTGACTTTC. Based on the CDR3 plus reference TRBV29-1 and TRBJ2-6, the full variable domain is SAVISQKPSRDICQRGTSLTIQCQVDSQVTMMFWYRQQPGQSLTLIATANQGSEATYESGFVIDKFPISRPNLTFSTLTVSNMSPEDSSIYLCSVEQPPDRVGSGANVLTFGAGSRLTVL.

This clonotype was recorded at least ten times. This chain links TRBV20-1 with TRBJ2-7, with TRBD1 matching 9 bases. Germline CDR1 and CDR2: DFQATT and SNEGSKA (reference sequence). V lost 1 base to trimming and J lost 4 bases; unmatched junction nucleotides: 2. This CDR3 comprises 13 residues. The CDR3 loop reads CSARGTGVYEQYF. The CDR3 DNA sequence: TGCAGTGCTAGAGGGACAGGGGTTTACGAGCAGTACTTC.

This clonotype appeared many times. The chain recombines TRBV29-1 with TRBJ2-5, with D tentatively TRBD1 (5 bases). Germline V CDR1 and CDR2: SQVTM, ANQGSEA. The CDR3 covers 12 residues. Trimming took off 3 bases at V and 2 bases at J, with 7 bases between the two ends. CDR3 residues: CSVDDRQETQYF. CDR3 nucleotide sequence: TGCAGCGTTGATGACAGACAAGAGACCCAGTACTTC.

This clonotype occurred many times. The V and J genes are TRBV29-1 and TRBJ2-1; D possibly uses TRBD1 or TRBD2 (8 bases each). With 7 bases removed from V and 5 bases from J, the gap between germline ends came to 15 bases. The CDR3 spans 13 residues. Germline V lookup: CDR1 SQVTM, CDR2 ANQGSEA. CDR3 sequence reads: CSGGGTGHNEQFF. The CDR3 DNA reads TGCAGCGGCGGGGGGACAGGCCACAATGAGCAGTTCTTC.

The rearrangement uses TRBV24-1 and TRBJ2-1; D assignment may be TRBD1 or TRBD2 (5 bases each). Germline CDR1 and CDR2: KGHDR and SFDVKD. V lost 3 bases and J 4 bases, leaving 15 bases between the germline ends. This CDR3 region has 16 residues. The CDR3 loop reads CATSDATGTEYNEQFF. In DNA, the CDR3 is TGTGCCACCAGTGATGCGACCGGGACGGAGTACAATGAGCAGTTCTTC.

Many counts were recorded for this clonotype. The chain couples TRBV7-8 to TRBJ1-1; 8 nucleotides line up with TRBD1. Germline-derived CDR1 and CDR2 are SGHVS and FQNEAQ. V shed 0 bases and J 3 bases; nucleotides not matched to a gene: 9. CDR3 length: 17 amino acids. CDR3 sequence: CASSLARIGTGHTEAFF. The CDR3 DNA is TGTGCCAGCAGCTTAGCGCGGATTGGGACAGGACACACTGAAGCTTTCTTT. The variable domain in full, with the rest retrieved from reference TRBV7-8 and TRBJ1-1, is GAGVSQSPRYKVAKRGQDVALRCDPISGHVSLFWYQQALGQGPEFLTYFQNEAQLDKSGLPSDRFFAERPEGSVSTLKIQRTQQEDSAVYLCASSLARIGTGHTEAFFGQGTRLTVV.

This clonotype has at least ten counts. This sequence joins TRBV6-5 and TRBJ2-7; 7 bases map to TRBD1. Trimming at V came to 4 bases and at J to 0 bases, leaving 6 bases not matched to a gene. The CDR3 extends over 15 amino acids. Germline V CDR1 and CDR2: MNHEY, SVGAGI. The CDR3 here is CASSSGQRISYEQYF. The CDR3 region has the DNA TGTGCCAGCAGTTCGGGACAGAGGATCTCCTACGAGCAGTACTTC.

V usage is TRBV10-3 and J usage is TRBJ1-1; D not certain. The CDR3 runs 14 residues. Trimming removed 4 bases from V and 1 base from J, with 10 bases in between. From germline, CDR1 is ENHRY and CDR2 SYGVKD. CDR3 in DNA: TGTGCCATCAGTGTCGGCGGGGAGAACACTGAAGCTTTCTTT. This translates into CAISVGGENTEAFF.